This entry lists 28 T cell receptor beta chains sequenced from one sample in a study of cytomegalovirus exposure and HLA in healthy donors. PCR involved 60 Vbeta and 13 Jbeta primers. The assay was immunoSEQ multiplex PCR, and TCRdb's table has in-frame clones only and misses some. This sample has about 180,000 clones, with roughly three quarters found just once. The sample taken for sequencing was PBMCs. All receptors come from a male donor in good health and CMV-seronegative.

The rearrangement uses TRBV28 and TRBJ2-7, with D maybe TRBD1 (5 bases). The V end lost 0 bases, the J end lost 2 bases, and 8 bases lay between the germline ends. CDR3 length equals 14 residues. Germline CDR1 reads MDHEN; CDR2 reads SYDVKM. The CDR3 DNA sequence: TGTGCCAGCAGTTTATGGACAGTAACCTACGAGCAGTACTTC. The encoded protein is CASSLWTVTYEQYF.

This rearrangement joins TRBV5-1 to TRBJ2-1; D not resolved. The V end was cut by 6 bases, the J end by 0 bases, with 4 bases between. Germline V CDR1 and CDR2: SGHRS, YFSETQ. The CDR3 is 12 amino acids. The CDR3 reads CASTSSYNEQFF. The CDR3 bases are TGCGCCAGCACCTCCTCCTACAATGAGCAGTTCTTC.

V is TRBV4-3 and J is TRBJ1-6; 8 positions agree with TRBD1. This CDR3 is 16 amino acids long. The V gene's germline CDR1 is LGHNA and CDR2 YSLEER. V trimming: 7 bases; J trimming: 6 bases; junction bases outside the gene matches: 11. The DNA of the CDR3 is TGCGCCAGCACCCCTCGGGCGGGACAGGCTAATTCACCCCTCCACTTT. It is translated as CASTPRAGQANSPLHF.

On this clone: This CDR3 is also generated by other DNA sequences in the sample. The rearrangement links TRBV9 to TRBJ1-2; TRBD1 agrees at 12 bases. The CDR3 covers 14 residues. Germline lookup yields CDR1 SGDLS and CDR2 YYNGEE. The J segment lost 8 bases and the V segment lost 4 bases, leaving 6 bases of the junction unmatched. The CDR3 bases are TGTGCCAGCAGCCCGGGACAGGGGGCCGGGGGCTACACCTTC. Residues: CASSPGQGAGGYTF.

The rearrangement links TRBV4-3 to TRBJ2-1; 8 bases align to TRBD2. Germline lookup yields CDR1 LGHNA and CDR2 YSLEER. The CDR3 runs to 15 residues. J lost 10 bases, V lost 0 bases, and 8 bases had no gene match. The CDR3 here is CASSQEVAGFDEQFF. The CDR3 coding sequence is TGCGCCAGCAGCCAAGAGGTAGCGGGGTTTGACGAGCAGTTCTTC.

This chain links TRBV28 with TRBJ2-4; 10 nucleotides line up with TRBD2. Germline V gene sequence: CDR1 MDHEN, CDR2 SYDVKM. Trimming at V came to 3 bases and at J to 0 bases, leaving 2 bases not matched to a gene. CDR3 length: 16 amino acids. CDR3 sequence (DNA): TGTGCCAGCAGTTTGGGACTAGCGAGAGCCAAAAACATTCAGTACTTC. It specifies CASSLGLARAKNIQYF.

This clone has more than one count but fewer than ten. This rearrangement joins TRBV6-1 to TRBJ1-5; TRBD1 is a possible D gene (6 bases). The germline gives CDR1 MNHNS, CDR2 SASEGT. The CDR3 loop spans 15 amino acids. V was clipped by 3 bases and J by 4 bases, with 13 bases between them. Here the CDR3 reads CASSEITGLNQPQHF. CDR3 nucleotide sequence: TGTGCCAGCAGTGAGATTACAGGGTTGAATCAGCCCCAGCATTTT.

J is TRBJ1-3 and V is TRBV30; TRBD1 matches at 9 bases. The CDR3 runs to 15 residues. Unmatched junction bases numbered 11, after V lost 7 bases and J lost 4 bases. The germline gives CDR1 GTSNPN, CDR2 SVGIG (reference sequence). The CDR3 sequence: CALVWGQGLGNTIYF. The CDR3 bases are TGTGCCTTGGTATGGGGACAGGGCTTAGGAAACACCATATATTTT.

J is TRBJ1-1 and V is TRBV29-1; D may be TRBD1 (5 bases). V was trimmed by 6 bases and J by 10 bases, leaving 15 bases between them. The CDR3 spans 11 residues. CDR1 is SQVTM and CDR2 is ANQGSEA in the germline V gene. Here the CDR3 DNA reads TGCAGCGTGGGGAGGGGACCTGGAGCTTTCTTT. Its protein is CSVGRGPGAFF.

This clone has more than one count but fewer than ten. The gene calls are TRBV7-9 and TRBJ1-5; D unresolved. The length of the CDR3 is 12 residues. Trimming pared 8 bases from V and 0 bases from J, leaving 5 bases between. The germline V gene has CDR1 SEHNR and CDR2 FQNEAQ (reference sequence). The CDR3 nucleotides are TGTGCCAGCTGTAATAGCAATCAGCCCCAGCATTTT. Its protein product is CASCNSNQPQHF.

The chain uses TRBV13 and TRBJ2-7, with 9 nucleotides matching TRBD1. Germline lookup yields CDR1 PRHDT and CDR2 FYEKMQ (reference sequence). The CDR3 length is 16 residues. Trimming took 0 bases from V and 0 from J; bases not matched to a gene: 3. CDR3 sequence (DNA): TGTGCCAGCAGCTTAGGGGGACAGGGCCTCTCCTACGAGCAGTACTTC. Translating it yields CASSLGGQGLSYEQYF.

CDR3 residues: CASTPGLAFTYEQYF. Here the CDR3 DNA reads TGTGCCAGCACCCCGGGACTAGCGTTTACCTACGAGCAGTACTTC. The rearrangement uses TRBV28 and TRBJ2-5, with 10 bases aligning to TRBD2. The J call may be in error: the DNA end matches TRBJ2-7 better. CDR1 and CDR2 from the germline V gene are MDHEN and SYDVKM. The CDR3 sequence is 15 residues long.

The chain uses TRBV6-1 and TRBJ1-1; D ambiguous. CDR1 and CDR2 from the germline V gene are MNHNS and SASEGT. The CDR3 totals 13 residues. Deletions cut 1 base from V and 3 bases from J, with 6 bases between. The CDR3 DNA is TGTGCCAGCAGTGAAGATCCTTACACTGAAGCTTTCTTT. Encoded protein: CASSEDPYTEAFF.

This sequence joins TRBV28 and TRBJ1-2, with D hard to call. Germline V gives CDR1 MDHEN, CDR2 SYDVKM. This CDR3 contains 10 residues. V dropped 6 bases and J dropped 8 bases, with 7 bases sitting between them. As DNA, the CDR3 is TGTGCCAGCAGCCGTCTAGGCTACACCTTC. Amino acids: CASSRLGYTF.

In its sample, this clone was seen a few times. V gene TRBV7-3 combines with J gene TRBJ1-6; TRBD1 aligns across 8 bases. This CDR3 spans 15 amino acids. The germline CDR1 and CDR2 sequences are SGHTA and FQGTGA. With V trimmed by 3 bases and J by 7 bases, 5 bases remained unmatched. The CDR3 sequence is CASSLNRGGNSPLHF. The CDR3 DNA is TGTGCCAGCAGCTTGAACAGGGGGGGAAATTCACCCCTCCACTTT.

In this sample, this clone turned up a few times. The V call is TRBV4-1, the J call TRBJ2-1, with D maybe TRBD1 (5 bases). The germline V gene encodes CDR1 MGHRA and CDR2 YSYEKL. The V end was cut by 3 bases, the J end by 5 bases, with 14 bases between. The CDR3 extends over 15 amino acids. CDR3 protein: CASSHPLLRDNEQFF. CDR3 sequence (DNA): TGCGCCAGCAGCCATCCCTTACTCAGGGACAATGAGCAGTTCTTC.

The chain is built from TRBV7-3 and TRBJ2-3, with 7 nucleotides matching TRBD1. The CDR3 loop spans 16 amino acids. Losses at the gene ends were 8 bases for V and 1 base for J; bases not matched to a gene: 12. The germline V gene encodes CDR1 SGHTA and CDR2 FQGTGA. The CDR3 DNA reads TGTGCCAGCTCGACTAATCCCGACAGGGGCACAGATACGCAGTATTTT. Its protein is CASSTNPDRGTDTQYF.

The rearrangement uses TRBV7-6 and TRBJ1-4; 7 bases are shared with TRBD1. The ends lost 3 bases at V and 0 bases at J; junction bases unmatched: 7. Looked up from germline, CDR1 is SGHVS and CDR2 is FNYEAQ. The CDR3 runs 17 residues. For the CDR3, the DNA is TGTGCCAGCAGCTTGAGGACAGGAATAGCAACTAATGAAAAACTGTTTTTT. Its translation: CASSLRTGIATNEKLFF.

The gene calls are TRBV30 and TRBJ2-3; 8 positions match TRBD2. The junction had 14 bases not matched to a gene; V was cut back by 3 bases and J by 9 bases. The CDR3 is made up of 15 amino acids. CDR1 is GTSNPN, CDR2 SVGIG, per germline (reference sequence). The CDR3 reads CAWSRETSDSRTQYF. The CDR3, as DNA: TGTGCCTGGAGCCGGGAGACTAGCGACAGTAGGACGCAGTATTTT.

The gene calls are TRBV11-3 and TRBJ2-1, with 9 bases aligning to TRBD2. Germline values: CDR1 SGHNT, CDR2 YENEEA. The CDR3 contains 16 residues. Germline trimming cut 7 bases from V and 5 bases from J; bases unmatched to any gene: 12. CDR3 DNA sequence: TGTGCCAGCAACTTTATCGTGACTAGCGGTAACAATGAGCAGTTCTTC. It codes for CASNFIVTSGNNEQFF.

This clone was picked up one time. The chain links TRBV7-9 to TRBJ2-5, with 9 nucleotides matching TRBD2. V lost 5 bases and J lost 5; bases outside the gene matches: 6. CDR3 size: 14 residues. Looked up from germline, CDR1 is SEHNR and CDR2 is FQNEAQ (reference sequence). The CDR3 sequence is CASSRAGGGETQYF. The CDR3 nucleotides read TGTGCCAGCAGCCGAGCGGGAGGTGGGGAGACCCAGTACTTC. Drawing the rest from reference TRBV7-9 and TRBJ2-5, the complete variable domain is DTGVSQNPRHKITKRGQNVTFRCDPISEHNRLYWYRQTLGQGPEFLTYFQNEAQLEKSRLLSDRFSAERPKGSFSTLEIQRTEQGDSAMYLCASSRAGGGETQYFGPGTRLLVL.

Relative to its sample, this clone is medium-sized. The chain recombines TRBV28 with TRBJ2-4; 8 bases line up with TRBD1. The CDR3 contains 16 residues. Germline V lookup: CDR1 MDHEN, CDR2 SYDVKM. V lost 2 bases to trimming and J lost 0 bases; unmatched junction nucleotides: 3. CDR3 coding DNA: TGTGCCAGCAGTTTAGGACAGGGTGTAGCCAAAAACATTCAGTACTTC. Translated, it gives CASSLGQGVAKNIQYF.

The gene calls are TRBV28 and TRBJ2-7; 14 bases agree with TRBD2. The CDR3 contains 14 residues. Germline V gene sequence: CDR1 MDHEN, CDR2 SYDVKM. CDR3 sequence reads: CASRGGLAGAEQYF. In DNA, the CDR3 is TGTGCTTCCCGGGGGGGACTAGCGGGAGCCGAGCAGTACTTC.

This clone was seen a few times. The chain has TRBV6-1 and TRBJ1-2; D might be TRBD1 (6 bases). This CDR3 comprises 15 residues. Germline lookup yields CDR1 MNHNS and CDR2 SASEGT. V was pared by 4 bases and J by 4 bases, with 16 bases between. CDR3 amino acids: CASSGRWGPGYGYTF. The CDR3 DNA sequence: TGTGCCAGCAGTGGAAGGTGGGGGCCGGGCTATGGCTACACCTTC.

This clone was seen a single time. The chain uses TRBV28 and TRBJ1-1; 7 bases agree with TRBD1. The CDR3 has 13 amino acids. The J segment lost 5 bases and the V segment lost 4 bases, leaving 4 bases of the junction unmatched. CDR1 MDHEN and CDR2 SYDVKM come from the germline V gene. The CDR3 DNA is TGTGCCAGCAGTTCCGACAGGGAGACTGAAGCTTTCTTT. It translates to CASSSDRETEAFF.

The chain couples TRBV27 to TRBJ1-2; D might be TRBD1 (5 bases). The CDR3 contains 14 residues. Germline V CDR1 and CDR2: MNHEY, SMNVEV (reference sequence). V dropped 2 bases and J dropped 4 bases, with 11 bases sitting between them. The CDR3 DNA is TGTGCCAGCAGTTTAAAGCAGGGCGTCTATGGCTACACCTTC. It translates to CASSLKQGVYGYTF.

This chain links TRBV28 with TRBJ2-3, with 16 positions matching TRBD2. Unmatched junction bases numbered 7, after V lost 10 bases and J lost 3 bases. This CDR3 has 16 residues. Per germline, CDR1 MDHEN and CDR2 SYDVKM. CDR3 DNA sequence: TGTGCCACGGGACTAGCGGGAGGGGTAGGTACAGATACGCAGTATTTT. This codes for CATGLAGGVGTDTQYF.

This clone appeared once. V gene TRBV28 combines with J gene TRBJ2-6, with D possibly TRBD1 on 6 matching bases. The CDR3 has 16 amino acids. CDR1 and CDR2 from the germline V gene are MDHEN and SYDVKM. V was pared by 5 bases and J by 2 bases, with 13 bases between. The CDR3 spells CASSPHTGTGANVLTF. In DNA form, the CDR3 reads TGTGCCAGCAGTCCACATACAGGGACTGGGGCCAACGTCCTGACTTTC.